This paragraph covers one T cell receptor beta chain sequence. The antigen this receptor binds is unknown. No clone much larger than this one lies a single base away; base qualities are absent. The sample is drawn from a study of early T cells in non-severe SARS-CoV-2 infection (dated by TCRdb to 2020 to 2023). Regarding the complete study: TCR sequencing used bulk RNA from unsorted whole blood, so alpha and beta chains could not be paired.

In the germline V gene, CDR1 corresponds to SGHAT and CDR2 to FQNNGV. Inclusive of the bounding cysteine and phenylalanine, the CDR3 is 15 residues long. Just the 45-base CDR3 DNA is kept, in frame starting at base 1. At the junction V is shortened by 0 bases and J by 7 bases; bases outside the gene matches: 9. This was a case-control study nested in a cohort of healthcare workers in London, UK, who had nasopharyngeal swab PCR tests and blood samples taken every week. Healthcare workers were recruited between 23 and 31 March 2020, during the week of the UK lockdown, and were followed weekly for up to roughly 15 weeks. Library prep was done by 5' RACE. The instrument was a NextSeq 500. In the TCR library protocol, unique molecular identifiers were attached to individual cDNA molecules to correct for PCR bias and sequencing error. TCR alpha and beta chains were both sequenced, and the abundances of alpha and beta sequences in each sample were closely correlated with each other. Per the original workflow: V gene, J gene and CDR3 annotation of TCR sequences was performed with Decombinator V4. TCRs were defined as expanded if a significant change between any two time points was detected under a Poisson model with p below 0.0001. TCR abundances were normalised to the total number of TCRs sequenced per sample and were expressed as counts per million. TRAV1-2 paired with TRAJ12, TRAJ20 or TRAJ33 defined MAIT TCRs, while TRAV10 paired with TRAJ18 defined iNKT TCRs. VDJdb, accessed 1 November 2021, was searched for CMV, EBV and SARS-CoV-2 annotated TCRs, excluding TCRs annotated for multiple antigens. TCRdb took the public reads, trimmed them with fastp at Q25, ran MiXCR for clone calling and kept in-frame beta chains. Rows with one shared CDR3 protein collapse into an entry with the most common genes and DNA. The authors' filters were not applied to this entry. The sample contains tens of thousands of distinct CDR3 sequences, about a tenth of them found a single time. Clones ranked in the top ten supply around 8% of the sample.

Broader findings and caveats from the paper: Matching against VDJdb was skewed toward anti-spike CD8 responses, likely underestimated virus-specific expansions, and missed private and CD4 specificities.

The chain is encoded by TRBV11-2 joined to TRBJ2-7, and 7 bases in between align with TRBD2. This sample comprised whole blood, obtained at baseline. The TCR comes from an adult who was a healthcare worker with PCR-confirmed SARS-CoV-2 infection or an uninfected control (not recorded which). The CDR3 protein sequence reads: CASSLEEQGLWEQYF. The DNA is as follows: TGTGCCAGCAGCTTAGAAGAGCAGGGACTATGGGAGCAGTACTTC.